This T cell receptor (beta chain) was sequenced in a study of shared clonotypes between healthy human individuals. Findings and limits, study-wide: Generation probability values for non-shared clonotypes were lower than those for clonotypes shared by all four donors.

With regard to this clone: What it recognizes is unknown.

An even split of each subset's genomic DNA across several immunoSEQ plates was performed. Sorted subsets were amplified in replicate PCRs using 200 ng DNA, about 30,000 T cell genomes. Sequenced by immunoSEQ multiplex PCR; TCRdb stores in-frame clones only, minus some. The top ten clones hold about 0.13% of a sample with a few million clones, 95% of them seen once. V dropped 6 bases and J dropped 3; count of bases not matched to a gene: 10. The germline V gene has CDR1 MNHNS and CDR2 SASEGT. The CDR3 is 15 residues long. The sequencing input was naive CD4+ T cells sorted from blood. The subset denotes: CD45RA+ positively selected. The TCR sequence derives from a young man in good health. V gene TRBV6-1 combines with J gene TRBJ2-7, with 8 bases lining up with TRBD1. Written as DNA, the CDR3 is TGTGCCAGCAGGAAAGGACAGGGCTCTTACTACGAGCAGTACTTC. Amino acids: CASRKGQGSYYEQYF.